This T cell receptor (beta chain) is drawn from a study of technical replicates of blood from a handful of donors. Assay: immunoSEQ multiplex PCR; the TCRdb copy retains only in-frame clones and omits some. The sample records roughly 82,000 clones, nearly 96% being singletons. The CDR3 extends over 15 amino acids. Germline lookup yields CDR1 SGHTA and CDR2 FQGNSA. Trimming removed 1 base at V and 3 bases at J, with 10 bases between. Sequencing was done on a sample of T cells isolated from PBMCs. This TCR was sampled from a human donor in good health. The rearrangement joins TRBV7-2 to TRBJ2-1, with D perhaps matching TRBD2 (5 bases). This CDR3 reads CASSLEGSGYNEQFF. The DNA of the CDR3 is TGTGCCAGCAGCTTAGAGGGCAGCGGCTACAATGAGCAGTTCTTC.